The 21 T cell receptor beta chains reported below all come from one sample, sequenced in a study of blood T cell repertoires in COVID-19. Sequenced by immunoSEQ multiplex PCR; TCRdb stores in-frame clones only, minus some. The data show about 120,000 clones, with around 77% seen just once and approximately 8% held by the top ten. The specimen sequenced was peripheral blood. Source of these receptors: a human donor in a cohort sampled during active COVID-19.

Here the CDR3 reads CASSFGQGQNEQFF. The CDR3 bases are TGTGCCAGCAGCTTTGGACAGGGTCAAAATGAGCAGTTCTTC. The chain joins TRBV5-4 to TRBJ2-1; 8 positions agree with TRBD1. The germline V gene has CDR1 SGHNT and CDR2 YYREEE (reference sequence). V lost 2 bases, J lost 7 bases, and 5 bases stayed unmatched. CDR3 length: 14 residues.

The CDR3 DNA sequence: TGTGCCAGCAGTTCGCCTGAGGGGGGGTACGACGAGCAGTACTTC. The encoded protein is CASSSPEGGYDEQYF. This chain connects TRBV6-5 to TRBJ2-7, with D possibly TRBD2 on 7 matching bases. The germline V gene has CDR1 MNHEY and CDR2 SVGAGI. This CDR3 contains 15 residues. V lost 4 bases and J 5 bases, leaving 18 bases between the germline ends.

CDR3 DNA sequence: TGCGCCAGCAGCAGAGGACAGGGGCGCTATGGCTACACCTTC. Protein sequence: CASSRGQGRYGYTF. The J gene is TRBJ1-2, the V gene TRBV5-1, with TRBD1 matching over 9 bases. V shed 4 bases and J 4 bases; nucleotides not matched to a gene: 5. CDR3 size: 14 residues. The V gene's germline CDR1 is SGHRS and CDR2 YFSETQ. Looking up the rest from reference TRBV5-1 and TRBJ1-2 gives the full variable domain: KAGVTQTPRYLIKTRGQQVTLSCSPISGHRSVSWYQQTPGQGLQFLFEYFSETQRNKGNFPGRFSGRQFSNSRSEMNVSTLELGDSALYLCASSRGQGRYGYTFGSGTRLTVV.

This clone showed up just once. The rearrangement joins TRBV27 to TRBJ2-7, with 11 bases identical to TRBD2. Germline trimming cut 8 bases from V and 5 bases from J; bases unmatched to any gene: 8. This CDR3 is 14 amino acids long. CDR1 is MNHEY, CDR2 SMNVEV, per germline (reference sequence). CDR3 nucleotides: TGTGCCAGCCAAAGACTAGCGGGGCCCAACGAGCAGTACTTC. Translated, it gives CASQRLAGPNEQYF.

The chain uses TRBV7-2 and TRBJ2-3; 7 bases are shared with TRBD2. The germline CDR1 and CDR2 sequences are SGHTA and FQGNSA. Losses at the gene ends were 1 base for V and 3 bases for J; bases not matched to a gene: 7. This CDR3 contains 16 residues. CDR3 region: CASSLEVQAGTDTQYF. CDR3 DNA: TGTGCCAGCAGCTTAGAAGTCCAAGCGGGAACAGATACGCAGTATTTT.

The V call is TRBV6-4, the J call TRBJ1-2; 7 bases are a match to TRBD1. The germline V gene has CDR1 MRHNA and CDR2 SNTAGT. The J segment lost 6 bases and the V segment lost 1 base, leaving 8 bases of the junction unmatched. The CDR3 has 15 residues. The CDR3 coding sequence is TGTGCCAGCAGTGACTGGGCAGGGGGTTCACATGGCTACACCTTC. It is translated as CASSDWAGGSHGYTF.

The chain couples TRBV19 to TRBJ1-1; the D gene is possibly TRBD1 (6 bases). The V gene's germline CDR1 is LNHDA and CDR2 SQIVND (reference sequence). This CDR3 is built from 15 residues. Trimming left V 1 base short and J 1 base short, with 10 bases between. This chain's CDR3 is CASSIGGGGNTEAFF. DNA for the CDR3: TGTGCCAGTAGTATAGGAGGGGGGGGGAACACTGAAGCTTTCTTT.

The chain is built from TRBV7-9 and TRBJ2-7; no clear D gene. V was cut by 8 bases and J by 1 base, with 15 bases left in between. The CDR3 is 14 amino acids. In germline, CDR1 is SEHNR, CDR2 FQNEAQ (reference sequence). CDR3: CASGGEWSSYEQYF. The CDR3 DNA follows: TGTGCCAGCGGTGGTGAGTGGAGTTCCTACGAGCAGTACTTC.

The chain has TRBV28 and TRBJ1-6; D gene ambiguous. The germline V gene has CDR1 MDHEN and CDR2 SYDVKM. This CDR3 region has 15 residues. V was trimmed by 3 bases and J by 9 bases, leaving 15 bases between them. As DNA, the CDR3 is TGTGCCAGCAGTTTCAGATCCGGCGAGGGTTCACCCCTCCACTTT. The encoded protein is CASSFRSGEGSPLHF.

The rearrangement uses TRBV2 and TRBJ1-1; 8 bases agree with TRBD1. With V trimmed by 8 bases and J by 3 bases, 2 bases remained unmatched. The CDR3 loop spans 12 amino acids. Germline assignment: CDR1 SNHLY and CDR2 FYNNEI. The DNA of the CDR3 is TGTGCCAGCGTACAGGGGGACACTGAAGCTTTCTTT. This translates into CASVQGDTEAFF.

This clone occurred once. J is TRBJ2-7 and V is TRBV28; 7 bases align to TRBD2. Germline V gene data show CDR1 as MDHEN and CDR2 as SYDVKM. The CDR3 totals 14 residues. The J segment lost 2 bases and the V segment lost 3 bases, leaving 4 bases of the junction unmatched. CDR3 amino acids: CASSFSGGTYEQYF. The CDR3 nucleotides read TGTGCCAGCAGTTTTTCGGGAGGTACCTACGAGCAGTACTTC.

This chain links TRBV6-5 with TRBJ1-2, with 7 bases fitting TRBD1. J was trimmed by 2 bases and V by 7 bases; bases with no gene match: 10. Per the germline V gene, CDR1 is MNHEY and CDR2 is SVGAGI. The CDR3 has 15 amino acids. CDR3 residues: CASKIGGTVNYGYTF. The CDR3 region has the DNA TGTGCCAGCAAAATCGGCGGGACAGTAAACTATGGCTACACCTTC.

This clone has more than one count but fewer than ten. V usage is TRBV3-1 (or the pseudogene TRBV3-2) and J usage is TRBJ2-1, with 10 bases fitting TRBD2. The germline gives CDR1 LGHDT, CDR2 YNNKEL (reference sequence). V trimming: 4 bases; J trimming: 2 bases; junction bases outside the gene matches: 2. The CDR3 is 15 residues long. The CDR3 coding sequence is TGTGCCAGCAGCCGGACTAGCGGACCCTACAATGAGCAGTTCTTC. Translating it yields CASSRTSGPYNEQFF.

The chain employs TRBV6-5 and TRBJ1-2, with TRBD1 as a possible D gene (5 bases). CDR3 length: 11 amino acids. CDR1 and CDR2 (germline): MNHEY, SVGAGI. The V end lost 7 bases, the J end lost 8 bases, and 11 bases lay between the germline ends. CDR3 in amino acids: CASIQTGGYTF. The CDR3 nucleotides read TGTGCCAGCATTCAAACAGGCGGCTACACCTTC.

The chain couples TRBV19 to TRBJ2-3; TRBD2 matches at 11 bases. V lost 2 bases to trimming and J lost 5 bases; unmatched junction nucleotides: 6. CDR1 and CDR2 from the germline V gene are LNHDA and SQIVND (reference sequence). This CDR3 region has 16 residues. CDR3 in amino acids: CASSISSGGSLDTQYF. The CDR3, as DNA: TGTGCCAGTAGTATATCTAGCGGGGGGAGTTTAGATACGCAGTATTTT.

The count of this clone is one. V is TRBV6-6 and J is TRBJ2-7; D is undetermined. The germline V and J ends were trimmed by 3 bases and 5 bases, with 17 bases remaining between them. Looked up from germline, CDR1 is MNHNY and CDR2 is SVGAGI (reference sequence). This CDR3 is 15 amino acids long. The CDR3 reads CASSYLLAPRNEQYF. DNA for the CDR3: TGTGCCAGCAGTTATCTTCTGGCCCCCAGGAACGAGCAGTACTTC.

V usage is TRBV30 and J usage is TRBJ2-7; 7 nucleotides align to TRBD2. V lost 4 bases and J lost 3; bases outside the gene matches: 6. The CDR3 sequence is 13 residues long. CDR1 is GTSNPN, CDR2 SVGIG, per germline (reference sequence). CDR3 loop: CAWKYSGGYEQYF. In DNA, the CDR3 is TGTGCCTGGAAGTACTCGGGGGGCTACGAGCAGTACTTC.

The chain is built from TRBV11-3 and TRBJ2-7; TRBD2 matches 9 bases. Germline CDR1 and CDR2: SGHNT and YENEEA. CDR3 length: 15 amino acids. Trimming removed 5 bases from V and 3 bases from J; junction bases left unmatched: 8. CDR3 sequence reads: CASSAPGLAYYEQYF. The CDR3 nucleotides read TGTGCCAGCAGCGCTCCGGGACTAGCATACTACGAGCAGTACTTC.

In its sample, this clone was seen a few times. This chain connects TRBV2 to TRBJ1-3; D ambiguous. The V and J ends lost 3 bases and 0 bases respectively, with 6 bases between them. Per germline, CDR1 SNHLY and CDR2 FYNNEI. The CDR3 is made up of 14 amino acids. CDR3 residues: CASSDTRSGNTIYF. CDR3 bases: TGTGCCAGCAGTGACACTCGCTCTGGAAACACCATATATTTT.

This chain links TRBV6-6 with TRBJ2-5, with 7 bases identical to TRBD2. V dropped 10 bases and J dropped 11; count of bases not matched to a gene: 13. Germline CDR1 MNHNY, CDR2 SVGAGI (reference sequence). This CDR3 region has 12 residues. The CDR3 DNA reads TGTGCCACCCTGGGGCCTTGGCGGGAGCAGTACTTC. Protein sequence: CATLGPWREQYF.

The chain uses TRBV19 and TRBJ1-4; no firm D call. This CDR3 comprises 19 residues. V lost 2 bases to trimming and J lost 3 bases, with 22 bases between them. Germline lookup yields CDR1 LNHDA and CDR2 SQIVND (reference sequence). The CDR3 loop is CASSILASTHPRANEKLFF. The CDR3 coding sequence is TGTGCCAGTAGTATATTGGCGAGCACCCACCCCCGGGCTAATGAAAAACTGTTTTTT.